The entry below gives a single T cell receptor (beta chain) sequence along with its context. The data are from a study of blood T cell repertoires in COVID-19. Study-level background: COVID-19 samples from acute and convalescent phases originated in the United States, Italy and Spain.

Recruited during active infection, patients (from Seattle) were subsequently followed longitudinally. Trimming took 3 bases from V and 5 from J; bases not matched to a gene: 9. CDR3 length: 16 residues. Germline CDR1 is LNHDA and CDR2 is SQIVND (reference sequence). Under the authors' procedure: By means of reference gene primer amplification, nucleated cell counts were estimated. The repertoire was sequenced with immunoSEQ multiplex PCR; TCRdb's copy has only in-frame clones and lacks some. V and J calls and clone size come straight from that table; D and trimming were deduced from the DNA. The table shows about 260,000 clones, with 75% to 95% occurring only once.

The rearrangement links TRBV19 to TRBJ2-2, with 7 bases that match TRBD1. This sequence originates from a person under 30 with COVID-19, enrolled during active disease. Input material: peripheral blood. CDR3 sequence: CASSIKGQGVTGELFF. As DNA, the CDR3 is TGTGCCAGTAGTATTAAGGGGCAGGGGGTAACCGGGGAGCTGTTTTTT.